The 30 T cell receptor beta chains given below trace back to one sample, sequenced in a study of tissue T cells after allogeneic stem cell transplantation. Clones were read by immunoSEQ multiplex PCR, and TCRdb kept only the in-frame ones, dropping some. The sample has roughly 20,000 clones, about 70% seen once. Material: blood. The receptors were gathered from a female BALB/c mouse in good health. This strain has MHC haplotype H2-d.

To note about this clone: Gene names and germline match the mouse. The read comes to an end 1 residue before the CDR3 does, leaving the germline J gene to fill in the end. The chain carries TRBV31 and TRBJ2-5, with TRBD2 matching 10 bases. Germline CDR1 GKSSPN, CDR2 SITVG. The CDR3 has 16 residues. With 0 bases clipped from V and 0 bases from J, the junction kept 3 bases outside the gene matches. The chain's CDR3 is CAWSLGTGVNQDTQYF. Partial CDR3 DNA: TGTGCCTGGAGTCTAGGGACTGGGGTTAACCAAGACACCCAGTAC.

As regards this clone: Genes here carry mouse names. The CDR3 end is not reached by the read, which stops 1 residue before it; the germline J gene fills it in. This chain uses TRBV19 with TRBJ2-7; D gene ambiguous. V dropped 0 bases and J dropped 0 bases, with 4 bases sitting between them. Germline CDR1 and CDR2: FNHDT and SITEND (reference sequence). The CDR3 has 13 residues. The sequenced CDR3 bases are TGTGCCAGCAGTATAGTCAGCTCCTATGAACAGTAC. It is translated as CASSIVSSYEQY. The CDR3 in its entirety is CASSIVSSYEQYF.

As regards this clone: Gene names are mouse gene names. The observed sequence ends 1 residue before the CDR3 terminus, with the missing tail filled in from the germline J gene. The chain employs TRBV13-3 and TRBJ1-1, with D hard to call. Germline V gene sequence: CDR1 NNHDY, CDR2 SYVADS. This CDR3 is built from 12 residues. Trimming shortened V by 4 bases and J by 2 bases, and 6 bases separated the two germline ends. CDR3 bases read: TGTGCCAGCAGTCGCAGCAACACAGAAGTCTTC. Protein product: CASSRSNTEVF. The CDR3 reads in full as CASSRSNTEVFF.

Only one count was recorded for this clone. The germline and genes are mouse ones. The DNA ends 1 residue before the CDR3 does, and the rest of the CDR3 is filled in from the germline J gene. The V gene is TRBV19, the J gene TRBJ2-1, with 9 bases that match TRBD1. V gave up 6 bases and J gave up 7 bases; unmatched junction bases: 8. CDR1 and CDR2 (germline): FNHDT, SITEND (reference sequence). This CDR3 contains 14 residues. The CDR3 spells CASTDRGFLAEQFF. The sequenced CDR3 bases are TGTGCCAGCACCGACAGGGGGTTCCTGGCTGAGCAGTTC.

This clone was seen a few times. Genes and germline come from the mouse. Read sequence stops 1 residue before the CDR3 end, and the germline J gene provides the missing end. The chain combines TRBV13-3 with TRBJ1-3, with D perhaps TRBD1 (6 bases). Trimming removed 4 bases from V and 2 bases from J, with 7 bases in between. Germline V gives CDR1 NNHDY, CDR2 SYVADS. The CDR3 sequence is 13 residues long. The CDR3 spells CASSPGAGNTLYF. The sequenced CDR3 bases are TGTGCCAGCAGTCCAGGGGCTGGAAATACGCTCTAT.

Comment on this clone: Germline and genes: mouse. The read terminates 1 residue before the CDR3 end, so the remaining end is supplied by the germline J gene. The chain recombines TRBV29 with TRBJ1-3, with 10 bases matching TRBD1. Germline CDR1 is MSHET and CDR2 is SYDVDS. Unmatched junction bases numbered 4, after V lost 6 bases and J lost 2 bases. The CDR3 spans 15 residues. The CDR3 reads CASSPGTGAGNTLYF. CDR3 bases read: TGTGCTAGCAGCCCCGGGACAGGGGCTGGAAATACGCTCTAT.

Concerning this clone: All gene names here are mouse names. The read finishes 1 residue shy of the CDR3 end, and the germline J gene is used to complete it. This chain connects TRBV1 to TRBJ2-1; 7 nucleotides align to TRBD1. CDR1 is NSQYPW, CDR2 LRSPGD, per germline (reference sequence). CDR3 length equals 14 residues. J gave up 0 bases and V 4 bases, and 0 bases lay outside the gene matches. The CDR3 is CTCSGQGNYAEQFF. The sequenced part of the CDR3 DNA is TGCACCTGCAGTGGACAGGGTAACTATGCTGAGCAGTTC.

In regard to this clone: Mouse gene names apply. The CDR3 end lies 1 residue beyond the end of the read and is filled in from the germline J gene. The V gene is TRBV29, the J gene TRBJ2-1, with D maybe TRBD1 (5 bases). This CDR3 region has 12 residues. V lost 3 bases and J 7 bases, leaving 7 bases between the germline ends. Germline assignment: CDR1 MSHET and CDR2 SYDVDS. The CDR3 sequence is CASSFSGAEQFF. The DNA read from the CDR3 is TGTGCTAGCAGTTTTTCAGGGGCTGAGCAGTTC.

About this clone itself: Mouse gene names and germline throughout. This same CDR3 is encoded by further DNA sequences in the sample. CDR3 residues: CASRGLGAYEQYF. Partial CDR3 DNA: TGTGCCAGCAGAGGACTGGGGGCCTATGAACAGTAC. The chain uses TRBV13-3 and TRBJ2-7, with 10 bases identical to TRBD2. The DNA ends 1 residue before the CDR3 does, and the rest of the CDR3 is filled in from the germline J gene. This CDR3 is built from 13 residues. Germline-derived CDR1 and CDR2 are NNHDY and SYVADS. The J segment lost 2 bases and the V segment lost 5 bases, leaving 1 base of the junction unmatched.

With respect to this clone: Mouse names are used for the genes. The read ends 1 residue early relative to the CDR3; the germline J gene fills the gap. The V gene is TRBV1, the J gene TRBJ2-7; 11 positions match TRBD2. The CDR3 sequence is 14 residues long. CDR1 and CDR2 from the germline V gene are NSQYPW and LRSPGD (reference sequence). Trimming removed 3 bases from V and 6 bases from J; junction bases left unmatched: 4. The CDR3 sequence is CTCSAGLGGGEQYF. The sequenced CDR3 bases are TGCACCTGCAGTGCTGGACTGGGGGGAGGTGAACAGTAC.

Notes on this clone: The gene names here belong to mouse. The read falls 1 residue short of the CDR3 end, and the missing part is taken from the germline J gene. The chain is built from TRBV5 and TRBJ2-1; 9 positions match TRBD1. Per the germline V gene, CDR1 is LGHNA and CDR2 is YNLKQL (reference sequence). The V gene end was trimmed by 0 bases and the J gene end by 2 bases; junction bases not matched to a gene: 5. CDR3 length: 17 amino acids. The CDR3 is CASSQDPRQGDYAEQFF. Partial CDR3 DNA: TGTGCCAGCAGCCAAGATCCCCGACAGGGGGACTATGCTGAGCAGTTC.

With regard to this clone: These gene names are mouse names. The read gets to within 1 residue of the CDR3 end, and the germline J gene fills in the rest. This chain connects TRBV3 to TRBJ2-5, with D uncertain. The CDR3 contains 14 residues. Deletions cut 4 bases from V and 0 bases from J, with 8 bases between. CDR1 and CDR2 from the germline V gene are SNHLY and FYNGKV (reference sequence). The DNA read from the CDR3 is TGTGCCAGCAGCTCGACGGTTAACCAAGACACCCAGTAC. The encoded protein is CASSSTVNQDTQY. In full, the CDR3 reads CASSSTVNQDTQYF.

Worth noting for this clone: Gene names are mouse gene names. The covered CDR3 bases are TGTGCCAGCAGCCAAGGGGACTGGGGGGATGAACAGTAC. Its translation is CASSQGDWGDEQY. The CDR3 in full is CASSQGDWGDEQYF. J is TRBJ2-7 and V is TRBV5; TRBD2 matches at 12 bases. Coverage ceases 1 residue before the CDR3 finishes, and the germline J gene fills in the end. The CDR3 is made up of 14 amino acids. The V gene's germline CDR1 is LGHNA and CDR2 YNLKQL (reference sequence). V was pared by 1 base and J by 5 bases, with 0 bases of the junction left unmatched.

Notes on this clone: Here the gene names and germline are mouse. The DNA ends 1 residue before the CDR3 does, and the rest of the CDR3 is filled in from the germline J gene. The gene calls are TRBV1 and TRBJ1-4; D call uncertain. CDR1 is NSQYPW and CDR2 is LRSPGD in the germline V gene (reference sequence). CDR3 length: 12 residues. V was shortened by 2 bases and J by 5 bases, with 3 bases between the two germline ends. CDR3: CTCSARNERLFF. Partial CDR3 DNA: TGCACCTGCAGTGCACGGAACGAAAGATTATTT.

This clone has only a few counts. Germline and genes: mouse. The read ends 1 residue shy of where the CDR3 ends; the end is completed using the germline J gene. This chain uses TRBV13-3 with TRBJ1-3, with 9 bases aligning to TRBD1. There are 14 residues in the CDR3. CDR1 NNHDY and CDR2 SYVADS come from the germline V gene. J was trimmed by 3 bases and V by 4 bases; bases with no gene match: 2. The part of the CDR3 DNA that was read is TGTGCCAGCAGTCTGGACAGGGGTGGAAATACGCTCTAT. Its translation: CASSLDRGGNTLY. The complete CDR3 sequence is CASSLDRGGNTLYF.

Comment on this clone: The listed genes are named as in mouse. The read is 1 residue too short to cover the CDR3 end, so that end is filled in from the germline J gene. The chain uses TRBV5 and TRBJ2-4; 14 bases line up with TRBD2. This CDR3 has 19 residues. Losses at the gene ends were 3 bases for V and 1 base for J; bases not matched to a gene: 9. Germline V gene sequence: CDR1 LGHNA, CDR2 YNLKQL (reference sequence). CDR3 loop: CASSHGTGGARGGQNTLYF. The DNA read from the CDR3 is TGTGCCAGCAGCCACGGGACTGGGGGGGCGCGAGGTGGTCAAAACACCTTGTAC.

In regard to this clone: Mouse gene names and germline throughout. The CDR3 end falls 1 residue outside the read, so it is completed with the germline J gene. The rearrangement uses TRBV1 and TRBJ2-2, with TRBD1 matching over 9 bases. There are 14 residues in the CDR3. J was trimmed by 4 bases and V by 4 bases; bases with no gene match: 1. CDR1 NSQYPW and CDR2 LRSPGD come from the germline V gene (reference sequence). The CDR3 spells CTCSVTGGTGQLYF. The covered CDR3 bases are TGCACCTGCAGTGTGACAGGGGGCACCGGGCAGCTCTAC.

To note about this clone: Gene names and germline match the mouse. The DNA read from the CDR3 is TGCACCTGCAGTGCGAGGAGCTCCTATGAACAGTAC. It codes for CTCSARSSYEQY. In full, the CDR3 is CTCSARSSYEQYF. The chain is built from TRBV1 and TRBJ2-7, with no clear D. Read coverage stops 1 residue before the CDR3 terminus; the germline J gene supplies the remainder. This CDR3 is built from 13 residues. The V end was cut by 3 bases, the J end by 0 bases, with 6 bases between. Germline CDR1 NSQYPW, CDR2 LRSPGD (reference sequence).

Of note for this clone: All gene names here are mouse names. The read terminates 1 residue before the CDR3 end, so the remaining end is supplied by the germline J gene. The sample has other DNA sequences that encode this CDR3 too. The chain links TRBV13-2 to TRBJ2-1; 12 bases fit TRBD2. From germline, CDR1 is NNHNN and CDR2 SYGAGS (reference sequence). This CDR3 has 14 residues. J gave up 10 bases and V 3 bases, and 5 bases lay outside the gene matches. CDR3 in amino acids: CASGGLGGRAEQFF. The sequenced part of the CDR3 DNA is TGTGCCAGCGGTGGACTGGGGGGGCGTGCCGAGCAGTTC.

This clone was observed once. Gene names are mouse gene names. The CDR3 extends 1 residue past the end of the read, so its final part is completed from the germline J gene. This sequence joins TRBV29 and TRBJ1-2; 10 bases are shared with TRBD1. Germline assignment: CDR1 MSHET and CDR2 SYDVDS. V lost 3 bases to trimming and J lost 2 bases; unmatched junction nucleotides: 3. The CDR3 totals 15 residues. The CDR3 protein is CASSLSGQGNSDYTF. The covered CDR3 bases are TGTGCTAGCAGTTTGTCGGGACAGGGGAACTCCGACTACACC.

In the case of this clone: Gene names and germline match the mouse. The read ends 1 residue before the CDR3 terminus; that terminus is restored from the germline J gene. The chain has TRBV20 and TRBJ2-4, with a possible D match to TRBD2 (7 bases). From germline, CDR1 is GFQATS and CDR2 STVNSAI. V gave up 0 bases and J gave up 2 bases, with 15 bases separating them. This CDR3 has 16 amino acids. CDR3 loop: CGARDAGGRDQNTLYF. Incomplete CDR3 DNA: TGTGGTGCTAGGGATGCGGGGGGCCGGGATCAAAACACCTTGTAC. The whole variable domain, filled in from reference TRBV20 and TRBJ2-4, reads GALVYQYPRRTICKSGTSMRMECQAVGFQATSVAWYRQSPQKTFELIALSTVNSAIKYEQNFTQEKFPISHPNLSFSSMTVLNAYLEDRGLYLCGARDAGGRDQNTLYFGAGTRLSVL.

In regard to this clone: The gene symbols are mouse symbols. The CDR3 bases that were read are TGTGCCAGCAGTATTGGACAGAACACCGGGCAGCTCTAC. Its translation: CASSIGQNTGQLY. The whole CDR3 protein is CASSIGQNTGQLYF. The chain combines TRBV19 with TRBJ2-2, with a weak D call TRBD1 (6 bases). The read terminates 1 residue before the CDR3 end, so the remaining end is supplied by the germline J gene. The V end was cut by 2 bases, the J end by 2 bases, with 7 bases between. This CDR3 comprises 14 residues. Germline CDR1 FNHDT, CDR2 SITEND (reference sequence).

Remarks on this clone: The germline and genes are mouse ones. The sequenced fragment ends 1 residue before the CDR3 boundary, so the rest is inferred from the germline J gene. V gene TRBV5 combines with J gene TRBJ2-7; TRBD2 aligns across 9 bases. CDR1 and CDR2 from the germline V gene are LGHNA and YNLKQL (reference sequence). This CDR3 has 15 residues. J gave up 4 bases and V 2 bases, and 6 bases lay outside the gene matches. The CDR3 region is CASSQNWGVAYEQYF. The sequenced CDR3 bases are TGTGCCAGCAGCCAAAACTGGGGGGTCGCATATGAACAGTAC.

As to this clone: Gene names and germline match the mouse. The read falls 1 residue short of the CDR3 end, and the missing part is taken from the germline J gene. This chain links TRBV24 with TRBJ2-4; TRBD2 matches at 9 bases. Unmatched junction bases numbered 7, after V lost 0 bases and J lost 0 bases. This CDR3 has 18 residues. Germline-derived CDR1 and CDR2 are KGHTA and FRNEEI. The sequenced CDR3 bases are TGTGCCAGCAGTCTGTATACGGACTGGGGCCTGAGTCAAAACACCTTGTAC. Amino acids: CASSLYTDWGLSQNTLY. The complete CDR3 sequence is CASSLYTDWGLSQNTLYF.

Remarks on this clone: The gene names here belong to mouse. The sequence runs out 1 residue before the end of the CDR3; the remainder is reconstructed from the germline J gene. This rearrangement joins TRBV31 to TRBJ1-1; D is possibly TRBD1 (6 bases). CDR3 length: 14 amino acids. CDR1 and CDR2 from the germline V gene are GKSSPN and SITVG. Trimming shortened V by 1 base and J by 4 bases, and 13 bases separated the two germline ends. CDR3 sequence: CAWSHRDTSTEVFF. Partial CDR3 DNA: TGTGCCTGGAGTCACCGGGACACTAGCACAGAAGTCTTC.

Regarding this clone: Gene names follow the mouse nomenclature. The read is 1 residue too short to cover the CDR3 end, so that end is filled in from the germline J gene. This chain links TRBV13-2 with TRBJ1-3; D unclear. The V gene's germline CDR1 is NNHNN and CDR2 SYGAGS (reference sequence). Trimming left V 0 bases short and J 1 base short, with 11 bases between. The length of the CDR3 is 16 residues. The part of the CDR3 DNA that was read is TGTGCCAGCGGTGATGAGGTGGGCAAATCTGGAAATACGCTCTAT. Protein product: CASGDEVGKSGNTLY. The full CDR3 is CASGDEVGKSGNTLYF.

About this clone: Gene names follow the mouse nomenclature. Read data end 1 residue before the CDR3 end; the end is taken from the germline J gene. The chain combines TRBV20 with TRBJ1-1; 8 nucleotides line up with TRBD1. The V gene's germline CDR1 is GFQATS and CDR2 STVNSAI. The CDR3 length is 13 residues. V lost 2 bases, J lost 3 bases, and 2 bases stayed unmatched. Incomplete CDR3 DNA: TGTGGTGCTAGGTACAGGGGGTACACAGAAGTCTTC. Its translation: CGARYRGYTEVF. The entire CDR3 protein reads CGARYRGYTEVFF.

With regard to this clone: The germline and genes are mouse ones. The sequenced CDR3 bases are TGTGCCAGCAGCCACCCCGGGACCGAAAGATTATTT. Its translation is CASSHPGTERLF. The entire CDR3 protein reads CASSHPGTERLFF. The V gene is TRBV5, the J gene TRBJ1-4, with D possibly being TRBD1 (5 bases). Read data end 1 residue before the CDR3 end; the end is taken from the germline J gene. The ends were cut back, 3 bases at V and 7 bases at J, with 9 bases in the middle. CDR3 length: 13 amino acids. Germline assignment: CDR1 LGHNA and CDR2 YNLKQL (reference sequence).

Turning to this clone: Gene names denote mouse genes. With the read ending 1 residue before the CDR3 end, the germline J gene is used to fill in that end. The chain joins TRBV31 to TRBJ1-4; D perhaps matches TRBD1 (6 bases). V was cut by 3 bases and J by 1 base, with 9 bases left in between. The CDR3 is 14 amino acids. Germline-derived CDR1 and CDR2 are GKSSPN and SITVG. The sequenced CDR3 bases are TGTGCCTGGAGGGGACAAACTTCCAACGAAAGATTATTT. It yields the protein CAWRGQTSNERLF. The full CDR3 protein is CAWRGQTSNERLFF.

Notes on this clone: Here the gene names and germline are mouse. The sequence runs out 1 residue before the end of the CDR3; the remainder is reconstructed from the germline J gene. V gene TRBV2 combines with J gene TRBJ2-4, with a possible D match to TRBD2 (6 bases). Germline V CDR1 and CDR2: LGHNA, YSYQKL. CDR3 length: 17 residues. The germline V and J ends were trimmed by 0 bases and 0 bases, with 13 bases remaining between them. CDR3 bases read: TGTGCCAGCAGCCAAGATCTTTCTGGGGATAGTCAAAACACCTTGTAC. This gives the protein CASSQDLSGDSQNTLY. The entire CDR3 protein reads CASSQDLSGDSQNTLYF.